The 23 T cell receptor beta chains listed next were all sequenced from one sample in a study of blood T cell repertoires in COVID-19. Profiling relied on immunoSEQ multiplex PCR, and the TCRdb table lists in-frame clones only, not all of them. The sample includes some 60,000 clones, around nine tenths of them seen just once. Sequencing was done on a sample of peripheral blood. All receptors derive from a man aged 60-69 years with acute or convalescent COVID-19.

The V call is TRBV7-9, the J call TRBJ1-1; 8 bases are a match to TRBD1. CDR3 size: 14 residues. The ends lost 4 bases at V and 3 bases at J; junction bases unmatched: 4. Germline lookup yields CDR1 SEHNR and CDR2 FQNEAQ (reference sequence). CDR3: CASSSGQGHTEAFF. The CDR3 nucleotides are TGTGCCAGCAGCTCCGGACAGGGTCACACTGAAGCTTTCTTT.

The chain links TRBV7-9 to TRBJ1-5, with a possible D match to TRBD1 (6 bases). This CDR3 is built from 17 residues. Trimming took 1 base from V and 1 from J, leaving 14 bases between them. Germline CDR1 reads SEHNR; CDR2 reads FQNEAQ (reference sequence). CDR3 nucleotides: TGTGCCAGCAGCTTAGGGGTACAGGGCATGAGCAATCAGCCCCAGCATTTT. It encodes CASSLGVQGMSNQPQHF.

The chain links TRBV5-1 to TRBJ1-4; no firm D call. Germline CDR1 reads SGHRS; CDR2 reads YFSETQ. This CDR3 spans 15 amino acids. V dropped 5 bases and J dropped 0 bases, with 11 bases sitting between them. This CDR3 is CASRETAATNEKLFF. The CDR3 DNA reads as TGCGCCAGCAGAGAAACAGCGGCAACTAATGAAAAACTGTTTTTT. Combining the CDR3 with reference TRBV5-1 and TRBJ1-4 gives the whole variable domain KAGVTQTPRYLIKTRGQQVTLSCSPISGHRSVSWYQQTPGQGLQFLFEYFSETQRNKGNFPGRFSGRQFSNSRSEMNVSTLELGDSALYLCASRETAATNEKLFFGSGTQLSVL.

V usage is TRBV9 and J usage is TRBJ2-1; 9 nucleotides line up with TRBD1. The V and J ends lost 6 bases and 2 bases, in that order; junction bases with no gene match: 6. Germline V gives CDR1 SGDLS, CDR2 YYNGEE. The CDR3 extends over 15 amino acids. The CDR3 nucleotides read TGTGCCAGCACCCCTGGGACAGGGACCTACAATGAGCAGTTCTTC. Its protein product is CASTPGTGTYNEQFF.

This chain uses TRBV6-5 with TRBJ1-2; D is undetermined. V shed 0 bases and J shed 8 bases, with 10 bases lying between them. Germline V lookup: CDR1 MNHEY, CDR2 SVGAGI. The CDR3 loop spans 13 amino acids. CDR3 in amino acids: CASSYSPAGGYTF. CDR3 nucleotide sequence: TGTGCCAGCAGTTACTCGCCTGCCGGGGGCTACACCTTC.

The rearrangement joins TRBV10-2 to TRBJ2-3; no clear D. V was shortened by 8 bases and J by 6 bases, with 9 bases between the two germline ends. This CDR3 is 11 amino acids long. Germline-derived CDR1 and CDR2 are WSHSY and SAAADI. The CDR3 is CASLEWDTQYF. The CDR3 bases are TGCGCCAGCTTAGAGTGGGATACGCAGTATTTT.

This chain joins TRBV28 and TRBJ2-7; TRBD2 matches 10 bases. The CDR3 totals 14 residues. Germline lookup yields CDR1 MDHEN and CDR2 SYDVKM. V was clipped by 4 bases and J by 2 bases; unmatched bases: 2. The CDR3 sequence: CASSSSGRAYEQYF. CDR3 DNA: TGTGCCAGCAGTTCCAGCGGGAGGGCCTACGAGCAGTACTTC. The full variable domain, completed using reference TRBV28 and TRBJ2-7, is DVKVTQSSRYLVKRTGEKVFLECVQDMDHENMFWYRQDPGLGLRLIYFSYDVKMKEKGDIPEGYSVSREKKERFSLILESASTNQTSMYLCASSSSGRAYEQYFGPGTRLTVT.

CDR3 in amino acids: CASSLGQTTFEKLFF. In DNA form, the CDR3 reads TGTGCCAGCTCACTGGGACAGACCACCTTTGAAAAACTGTTTTTT. The rearrangement uses TRBV18 and TRBJ1-4, with 7 positions matching TRBD1. The CDR3 is made up of 15 amino acids. The germline V gene has CDR1 KGHSH and CDR2 LQKENI. With V trimmed by 4 bases and J by 7 bases, 9 bases remained unmatched.

This chain joins TRBV6-5 and TRBJ1-1, with D possibly TRBD1 on 5 matching bases. This CDR3 region has 14 residues. Trimming left V 6 bases short and J 1 base short, with 12 bases between. Germline CDR1 is MNHEY and CDR2 is SVGAGI. CDR3 sequence (DNA): TGTGCCAGCAGAAAAAGGGGCGAGAACACTGAAGCTTTCTTT. Translation: CASRKRGENTEAFF.

The DNA for the CDR3 is TGCAGCGTTGAGGCTCTGGGCAGGAACACTGAAGCTTTCTTT. As protein: CSVEALGRNTEAFF. V is TRBV29-1 and J is TRBJ1-1; D remains ambiguous. Germline CDR1 SQVTM, CDR2 ANQGSEA. V lost 3 bases, J lost 1 base, and 12 bases lay in between. The CDR3 runs 14 residues.

The CDR3 reads CASKVRDSDLTTYEQYF. The CDR3 DNA is TGCGCCAGCAAAGTTCGGGACTCCGATCTTACTACCTACGAGCAGTACTTC. V and J are TRBV5-1 and TRBJ2-7; possibly TRBD2 for D (6 bases). CDR3 length equals 17 residues. Trimming stripped 6 bases from V and 2 bases from J, with 24 bases between. Germline-derived CDR1 and CDR2 are SGHRS and YFSETQ.

As DNA, the CDR3 is TGCAGTGCTAGTCTCAGGACTTCGCCCAGCACAGATACGCAGTATTTT. It specifies CSASLRTSPSTDTQYF. V and J are TRBV20-1 and TRBJ2-3; D perhaps matches TRBD2 (5 bases). CDR1 and CDR2 (germline): DFQATT, SNEGSKA (reference sequence). The CDR3 is 16 amino acids. V lost 3 bases, J lost 0 bases, and 16 bases lay in between.

This rearrangement joins TRBV7-8 to TRBJ1-1; maybe TRBD1 (5 bases). V was shortened by 0 bases and J by 8 bases, with 16 bases between the two germline ends. This CDR3 comprises 15 residues. Germline assignment: CDR1 SGHVS and CDR2 FQNEAQ. The CDR3 loop reads CASSLALQGLREAFF. The DNA of the CDR3 is TGTGCCAGCAGCTTAGCGCTGCAGGGCCTAAGGGAAGCTTTCTTT. The whole variable domain, filled in from reference TRBV7-8 and TRBJ1-1, reads GAGVSQSPRYKVAKRGQDVALRCDPISGHVSLFWYQQALGQGPEFLTYFQNEAQLDKSGLPSDRFFAERPEGSVSTLKIQRTQQEDSAVYLCASSLALQGLREAFFGQGTRLTVV.

The CDR3 region has the DNA TGTGCCAGCAACCAGGGTAGCGGGAGGGCAGGTGAGCAGTTCTTC. Translating gives CASNQGSGRAGEQFF. This sequence joins TRBV3-1 (or the pseudogene TRBV3-2) and TRBJ2-1, with 11 bases lining up with TRBD2. The CDR3 contains 15 residues. Germline V gene sequence: CDR1 LGHDT, CDR2 YNNKEL (reference sequence). V trimming: 7 bases; J trimming: 9 bases; junction bases outside the gene matches: 11.

The chain carries TRBV6-5 and TRBJ1-6, with D possibly TRBD1 on 5 matching bases. This CDR3 has 15 amino acids. Germline V gene sequence: CDR1 MNHEY, CDR2 SVGAGI. V lost 0 bases, J lost 8 bases, and 11 bases lay in between. CDR3 coding DNA: TGTGCCAGCAGTTACTCAGCAGGGAAGGATTCACCCCTCCACTTT. Translating gives CASSYSAGKDSPLHF.

The chain has TRBV6-5 and TRBJ2-7; the match to TRBD1 covers 7 bases. The V gene's germline CDR1 is MNHEY and CDR2 SVGAGI. This CDR3 region has 14 residues. After removal of 6 bases from V and 5 bases from J, the junction contained 10 bases not matched to a gene. In DNA form, the CDR3 reads TGTGCCAGCAGGCGAACAGGGGATTCCGACGAGCAGTACTTC. Amino acid sequence: CASRRTGDSDEQYF.

This clone was recorded only once. J is TRBJ2-7 and V is TRBV7-6; 9 nucleotides match TRBD2. CDR1 is SGHVS and CDR2 is FNYEAQ in the germline V gene. The CDR3 has 18 residues. With 5 bases clipped from V and 3 bases from J, the junction kept 17 bases outside the gene matches. The CDR3 sequence is CASSPTWGLAGLGYEQYF. In DNA, the CDR3 is TGTGCCAGCAGCCCTACCTGGGGGCTAGCGGGGTTGGGCTACGAGCAGTACTTC.

This chain links TRBV5-1 with TRBJ2-2; possible D gene TRBD1, 5 bases. The germline V gene has CDR1 SGHRS and CDR2 YFSETQ. The ends were cut back, 0 bases at V and 4 bases at J, with 10 bases in the middle. The CDR3 runs to 15 residues. The CDR3 DNA reads TGCGCCAGCAGCTTGGGACAGACGACCACCGGGGAGCTGTTTTTT. It codes for CASSLGQTTTGELFF. The full variable domain, with the rest looked up from reference TRBV5-1 and TRBJ2-2, is KAGVTQTPRYLIKTRGQQVTLSCSPISGHRSVSWYQQTPGQGLQFLFEYFSETQRNKGNFPGRFSGRQFSNSRSEMNVSTLELGDSALYLCASSLGQTTTGELFFGEGSRLTVL.

This clone was observed a few times. V gene TRBV27 combines with J gene TRBJ2-2, with D perhaps matching TRBD2 (6 bases). Germline CDR1 reads MNHEY; CDR2 reads SMNVEV (reference sequence). V was pared by 8 bases and J by 5 bases, with 15 bases between. This CDR3 comprises 14 residues. CDR3 sequence (DNA): TGTGCCAGCCGCAACCACCGGGAGACCGGGGAGCTGTTTTTT. It codes for CASRNHRETGELFF.

The rearrangement joins TRBV9 to TRBJ2-7; perhaps TRBD1 as D (6 bases). The CDR3 totals 15 residues. Trimming cost V 4 bases and J 0 bases, with 14 bases left between them. Germline V gene lookup returns CDR1 SGDLS and CDR2 YYNGEE. CDR3 nucleotide sequence: TGTGCCAGCAGCCCGGGACACGCGAGCTCCTACGAGCAGTACTTC. Translating it yields CASSPGHASSYEQYF. The entire variable domain, with the rest obtained from reference TRBV9 and TRBJ2-7, is as follows: DSGVTQTPKHLITATGQRVTLRCSPRSGDLSVYWYQQSLDQGLQFLIQYYNGEERAKGNILERFSAQQFPDLHSELNLSSLELGDSALYFCASSPGHASSYEQYFGPGTRLTVT.

The V call is TRBV7-2, the J call TRBJ1-6, with 7 bases fitting TRBD1. Germline V lookup: CDR1 SGHTA, CDR2 FQGNSA. Losses at the gene ends were 3 bases for V and 7 bases for J; bases not matched to a gene: 3. The CDR3 runs 14 residues. CDR3 sequence (DNA): TGTGCCAGCAGCTTCAAACAGGGGAATTCACCCCTCCACTTT. Amino acid sequence: CASSFKQGNSPLHF.

The CDR3 loop is CASRKQGARQETQYF. In nucleotides, the CDR3 is TGTGCCAGCAGGAAACAGGGGGCGCGACAGGAGACCCAGTACTTC. The J gene is TRBJ2-5, the V gene TRBV2; TRBD1 matches at 9 bases. This CDR3 region has 15 residues. The germline V gene encodes CDR1 SNHLY and CDR2 FYNNEI. V was clipped by 6 bases and J by 5 bases; unmatched bases: 10.

The chain has TRBV9 and TRBJ1-1, with TRBD1 as a possible D gene (6 bases). CDR1 SGDLS and CDR2 YYNGEE come from the germline V gene. The CDR3 consists of 12 residues. Trimming took off 3 bases at V and 7 bases at J, with 10 bases between the two ends. Written as DNA, the CDR3 is TGTGCCAGCAGCGAGGGGGACGGTGAAGCTTTCTTT. Its protein is CASSEGDGEAFF.